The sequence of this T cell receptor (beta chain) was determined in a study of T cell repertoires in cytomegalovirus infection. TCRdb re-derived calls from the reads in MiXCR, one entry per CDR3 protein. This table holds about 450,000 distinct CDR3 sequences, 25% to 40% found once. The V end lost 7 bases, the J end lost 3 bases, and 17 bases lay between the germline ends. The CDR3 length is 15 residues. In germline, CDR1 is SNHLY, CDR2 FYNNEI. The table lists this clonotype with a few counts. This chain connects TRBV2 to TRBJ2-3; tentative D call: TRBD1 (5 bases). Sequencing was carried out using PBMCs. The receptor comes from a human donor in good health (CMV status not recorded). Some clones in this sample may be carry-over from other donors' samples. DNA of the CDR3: TGTGCCAGCATGAAGGGGATAAGCATAACAGATACGCAGTATTTT. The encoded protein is CASMKGISITDTQYF.